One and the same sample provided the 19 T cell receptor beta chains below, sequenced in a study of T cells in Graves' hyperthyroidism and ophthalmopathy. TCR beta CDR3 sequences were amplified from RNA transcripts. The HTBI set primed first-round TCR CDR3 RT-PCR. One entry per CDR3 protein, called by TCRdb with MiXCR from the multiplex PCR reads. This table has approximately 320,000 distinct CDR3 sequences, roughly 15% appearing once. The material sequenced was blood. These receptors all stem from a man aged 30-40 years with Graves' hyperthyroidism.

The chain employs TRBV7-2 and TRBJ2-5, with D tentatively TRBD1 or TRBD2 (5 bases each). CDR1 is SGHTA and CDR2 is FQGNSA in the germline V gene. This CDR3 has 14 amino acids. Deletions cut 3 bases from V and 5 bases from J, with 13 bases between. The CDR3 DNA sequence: TGTGCCAGCAGCTTGGGACGAAGTGGGGAGACCCAGTACTTC. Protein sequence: CASSLGRSGETQYF.

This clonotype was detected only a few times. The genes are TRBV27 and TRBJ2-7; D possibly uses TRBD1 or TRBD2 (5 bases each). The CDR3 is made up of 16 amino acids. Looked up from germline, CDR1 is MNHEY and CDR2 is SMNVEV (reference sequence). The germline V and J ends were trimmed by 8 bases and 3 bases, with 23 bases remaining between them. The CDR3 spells CASSSRTVRRGYEQYF. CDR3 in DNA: TGTGCCAGCTCCTCCCGGACTGTTCGAAGGGGCTACGAGCAGTACTTC.

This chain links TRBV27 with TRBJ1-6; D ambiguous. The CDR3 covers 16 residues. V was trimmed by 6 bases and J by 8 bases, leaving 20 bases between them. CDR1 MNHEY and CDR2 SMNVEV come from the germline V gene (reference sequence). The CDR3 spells CASSPQREHLDSPLHF. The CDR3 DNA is TGTGCCAGCAGCCCGCAACGGGAACACCTTGATTCACCCCTCCACTTT.

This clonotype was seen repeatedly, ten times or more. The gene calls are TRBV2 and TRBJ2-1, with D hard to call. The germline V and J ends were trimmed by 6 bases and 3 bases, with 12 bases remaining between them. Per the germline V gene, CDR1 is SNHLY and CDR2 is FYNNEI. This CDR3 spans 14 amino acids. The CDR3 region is CASRFQINYNEQFF. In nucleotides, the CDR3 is TGTGCCAGCAGGTTTCAGATCAACTACAATGAGCAGTTCTTC.

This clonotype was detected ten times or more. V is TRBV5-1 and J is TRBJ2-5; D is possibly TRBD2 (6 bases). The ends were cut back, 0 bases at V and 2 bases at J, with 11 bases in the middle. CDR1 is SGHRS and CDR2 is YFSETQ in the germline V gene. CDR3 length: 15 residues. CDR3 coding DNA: TGCGCCAGCAGCTTGGAGTGGGGGGTTCAAGAGACCCAGTACTTC. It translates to CASSLEWGVQETQYF.

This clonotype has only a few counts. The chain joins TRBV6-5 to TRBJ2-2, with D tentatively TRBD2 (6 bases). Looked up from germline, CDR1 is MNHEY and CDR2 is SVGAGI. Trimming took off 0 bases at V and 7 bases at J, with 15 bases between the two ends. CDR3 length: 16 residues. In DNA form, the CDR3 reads TGTGCCAGCAGTTACTCTTACGAACTAGCTGTCGGGGAGCTGTTTTTT. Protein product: CASSYSYELAVGELFF.

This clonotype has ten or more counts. The CDR3 sequence: CASSEQGFGGYGYTF. The CDR3 DNA follows: TGTGCCAGCAGTGAACAGGGATTTGGAGGCTATGGCTACACCTTC. V usage is TRBV6-1 and J usage is TRBJ1-2, with TRBD1 as a possible D gene (5 bases). Trimming cost V 2 bases and J 4 bases, with 14 bases left between them. Per germline, CDR1 MNHNS and CDR2 SASEGT. The CDR3 totals 15 residues.

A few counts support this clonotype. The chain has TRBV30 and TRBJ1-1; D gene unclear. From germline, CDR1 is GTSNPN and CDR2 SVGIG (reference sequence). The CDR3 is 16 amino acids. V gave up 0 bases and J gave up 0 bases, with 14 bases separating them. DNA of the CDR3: TGTGCCTGGAGTGTAGATTTTGGGGTTATGAACACTGAAGCTTTCTTT. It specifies CAWSVDFGVMNTEAFF.

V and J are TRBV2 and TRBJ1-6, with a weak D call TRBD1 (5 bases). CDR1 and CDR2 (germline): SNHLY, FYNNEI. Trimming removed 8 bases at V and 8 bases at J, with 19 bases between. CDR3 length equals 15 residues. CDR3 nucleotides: TGTGCCAGCCACCCAGGACGGGGGAGGGATTCACCCCTCCACTTT. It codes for CASHPGRGRDSPLHF.

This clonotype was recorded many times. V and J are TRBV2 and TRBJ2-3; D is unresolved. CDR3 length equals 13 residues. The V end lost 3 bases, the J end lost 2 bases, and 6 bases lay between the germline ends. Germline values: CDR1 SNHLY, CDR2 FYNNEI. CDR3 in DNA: TGTGCCAGCAGTGACAGAGACACAGATACGCAGTATTTT. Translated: CASSDRDTDTQYF. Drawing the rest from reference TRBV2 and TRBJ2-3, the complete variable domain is EPEVTQTPSHQVTQMGQEVILRCVPISNHLYFYWYRQILGQKVEFLVSFYNNEISEKSEIFDDQFSVERPDGSNFTLKIRSTKLEDSAMYFCASSDRDTDTQYFGPGTRLTVL.

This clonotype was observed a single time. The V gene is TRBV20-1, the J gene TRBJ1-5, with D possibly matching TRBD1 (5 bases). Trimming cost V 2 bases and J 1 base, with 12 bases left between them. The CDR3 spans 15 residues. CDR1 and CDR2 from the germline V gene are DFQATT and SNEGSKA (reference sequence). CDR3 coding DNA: TGCAGTGCTAGATTGTCGGGGGAAAGCAATCAGCCCCAGCATTTT. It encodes CSARLSGESNQPQHF.

The CDR3 sequence: CAISEGREQYF. The CDR3 bases are TGTGCCATCAGTGAGGGACGTGAGCAGTACTTC. The V and J genes are TRBV10-3 and TRBJ2-7; no reliable D call. From germline, CDR1 is ENHRY and CDR2 SYGVKD. The V gene lost 2 bases and the J gene lost 7 bases, with 6 bases spanning the gap. The CDR3 covers 11 residues.

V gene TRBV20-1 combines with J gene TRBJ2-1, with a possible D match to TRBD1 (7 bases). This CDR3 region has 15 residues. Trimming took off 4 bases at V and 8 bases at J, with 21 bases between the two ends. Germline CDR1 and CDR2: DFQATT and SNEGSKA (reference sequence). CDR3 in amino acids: CSATQQGTGDYEQFF. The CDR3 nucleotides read TGCAGTGCTACTCAACAGGGGACCGGGGACTATGAGCAGTTCTTC.

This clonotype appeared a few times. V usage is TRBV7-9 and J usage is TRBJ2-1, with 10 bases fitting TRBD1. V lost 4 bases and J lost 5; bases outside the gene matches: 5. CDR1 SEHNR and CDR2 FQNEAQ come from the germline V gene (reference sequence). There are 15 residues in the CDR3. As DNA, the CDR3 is TGTGCCAGCAGCTCCGAAGGGACAGGGGACAATGAGCAGTTCTTC. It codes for CASSSEGTGDNEQFF.

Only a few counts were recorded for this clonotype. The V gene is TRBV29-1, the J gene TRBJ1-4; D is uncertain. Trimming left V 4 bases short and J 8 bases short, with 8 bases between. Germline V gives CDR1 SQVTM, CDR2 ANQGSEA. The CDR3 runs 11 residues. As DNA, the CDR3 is TGCAGCGTTGGAAACACGGAAAAACTGTTTTTT. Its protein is CSVGNTEKLFF. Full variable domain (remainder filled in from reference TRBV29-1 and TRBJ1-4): SAVISQKPSRDICQRGTSLTIQCQVDSQVTMMFWYRQQPGQSLTLIATANQGSEATYESGFVIDKFPISRPNLTFSTLTVSNMSPEDSSIYLCSVGNTEKLFFGSGTQLSVL.

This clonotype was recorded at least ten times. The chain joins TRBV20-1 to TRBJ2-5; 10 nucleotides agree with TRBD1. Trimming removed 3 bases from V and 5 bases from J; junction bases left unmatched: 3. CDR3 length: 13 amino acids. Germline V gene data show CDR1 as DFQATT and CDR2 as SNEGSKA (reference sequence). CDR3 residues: CSASGTGVETQYF. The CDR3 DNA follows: TGCAGTGCTAGCGGGACAGGGGTGGAGACCCAGTACTTC.

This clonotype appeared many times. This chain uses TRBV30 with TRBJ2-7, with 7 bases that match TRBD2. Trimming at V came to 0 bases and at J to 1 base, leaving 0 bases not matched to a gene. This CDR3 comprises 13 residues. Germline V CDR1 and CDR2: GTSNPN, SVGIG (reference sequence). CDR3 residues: CAWSVGGSYEQYF. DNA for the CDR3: TGTGCCTGGAGTGTGGGAGGGTCCTACGAGCAGTACTTC. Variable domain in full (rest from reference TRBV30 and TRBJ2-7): SQTIHQWPATLVQPVGSPLSLECTVEGTSNPNLYWYRQAAGRGLQLLFYSVGIGQISSEVPQNLSASRPQDRQFILSSKKLLLSDSGFYLCAWSVGGSYEQYFGPGTRLTVT.

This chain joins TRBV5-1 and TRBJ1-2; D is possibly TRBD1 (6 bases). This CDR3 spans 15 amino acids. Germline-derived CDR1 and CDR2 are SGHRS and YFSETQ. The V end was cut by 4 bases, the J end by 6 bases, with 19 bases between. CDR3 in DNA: TGCGCCAGCAGCAACCGGGCCCCAGGGGACGATGGCTACACCTTC. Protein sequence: CASSNRAPGDDGYTF.

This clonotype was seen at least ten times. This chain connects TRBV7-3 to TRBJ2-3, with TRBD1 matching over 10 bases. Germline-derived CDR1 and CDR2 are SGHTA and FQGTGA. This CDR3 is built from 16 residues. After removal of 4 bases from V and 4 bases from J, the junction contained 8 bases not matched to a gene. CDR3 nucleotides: TGTGCCAGCAGCTCGCCGGGACAGGGGCCGGCAGATACGCAGTATTTT. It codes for CASSSPGQGPADTQYF. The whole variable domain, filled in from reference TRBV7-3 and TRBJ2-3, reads GAGVSQTPSNKVTEKGKYVELRCDPISGHTALYWYRQSLGQGPEFLIYFQGTGAADDSGLPNDRFFAVRPEGSVSTLKIQRTERGDSAVYLCASSSPGQGPADTQYFGPGTRLTVL.